What follows is one TCR beta chain and its context. Its antigen is still unknown. Amplification by 5'RACE using constant-segment primers produced TCR alpha and TCR beta cDNA libraries that carried sample barcodes and UMIs. TCRdb re-derived calls from the 5' RACE reads in MiXCR, one entry per CDR3 protein. Of approximately 290,000 distinct CDR3 sequences in the sample, roughly 8.2% were seen once. These data originate in a study of T-cell memory formation after mild COVID-19. Study-wide background: Clusters were largely donor specific. Study observations and caveats: The appearance of some responding clones in pre-infection memory suggested that cross-reactive memory joined. Clones contracting day 15 to 85 were balanced CD4/CD8; later expanders leaned CD4+.

Germline CDR1 SGHDT, CDR2 YYEEEE. The ends lost 5 bases at V and 6 bases at J; junction bases unmatched: 16. This CDR3 has 19 residues. Sequencing was performed on PBMCs or a T cell subset sorted from them (not recorded which). The TCR was taken from a man aged 18-30 years who had mild COVID-19 (a few samples of this study predate the infection). Cell type and time point are not known. The J gene is TRBJ2-1, the V gene TRBV5-6, with TRBD2 matching over 14 bases. The CDR3 is CASSSWTSGGTPLSNEQFF. In nucleotides, the CDR3 is TGTGCCAGCAGTTCCTGGACTAGCGGGGGGACTCCCCTTAGCAATGAGCAGTTCTTC.